The 13 T cell receptor beta chains below all came from one sample that was sequenced in a study of T cell responses to AZD1222 COVID-19 vaccine. The repertoire was sequenced with immunoSEQ multiplex PCR; TCRdb's copy has only in-frame clones and lacks some. This table holds around 130,000 clones, 86% found once. Sequenced here: peripheral blood, sampled 28 days after the second AZD1222 dose. These receptors were taken from an adult who received the AZD1222 COVID-19 vaccine.

The chain recombines TRBV3-1 (or the pseudogene TRBV3-2) with TRBJ2-7; the D is unclear. This CDR3 contains 11 residues. The germline CDR1 and CDR2 sequences are LGHDT and YNNKEL (reference sequence). The V and J ends lost 2 bases and 3 bases respectively, with 2 bases between them. The CDR3 nucleotides are TGTGCCAGCAGCCAAAACTACGAGCAGTACTTC. Encoded protein: CASSQNYEQYF.

J is TRBJ1-2 and V is TRBV11-2, with 7 bases lining up with TRBD1. This CDR3 has 15 residues. The germline V gene has CDR1 SGHAT and CDR2 FQNNGV. V lost 6 bases and J lost 8; bases outside the gene matches: 15. The CDR3, as DNA: TGTGCCAGCAGAAATACAGGGGCCGTCGTTTGGGGCTACACCTTC. Residues: CASRNTGAVVWGYTF.

V is TRBV25-1 and J is TRBJ1-1; 8 nucleotides agree with TRBD1. J was trimmed by 2 bases and V by 3 bases; bases with no gene match: 8. Germline V gene sequence: CDR1 MGHDK, CDR2 SYGVNS. This CDR3 is 16 amino acids long. The CDR3 coding sequence is TGTGCCAGCAGTGACGGGACAGGTCGGTTAAACACTGAAGCTTTCTTT. This gives the protein CASSDGTGRLNTEAFF.

The J gene is TRBJ1-2, the V gene TRBV6-2 or TRBV6-3; a possible D gene is TRBD1 (6 bases). Trimming took 5 bases from V and 6 from J, leaving 13 bases between them. Germline V CDR1 and CDR2: MNHEY, SVGEGT. The CDR3 has 13 residues. In DNA form, the CDR3 reads TGTGCCAGCAGTCCCACAGGGATCCATGGCTACACCTTC. Its translation: CASSPTGIHGYTF.

The rearrangement links TRBV2 to TRBJ2-2; D call uncertain. Germline assignment: CDR1 SNHLY and CDR2 FYNNEI. Trimming pared 6 bases from V and 7 bases from J, leaving 9 bases between. The CDR3 is made up of 12 amino acids. CDR3 amino acids: CASSTQNGELFF. DNA for the CDR3: TGTGCCAGCAGCACCCAAAACGGGGAGCTGTTTTTT.

This clone was seen once. The V gene is TRBV12-3 or TRBV12-4, the J gene TRBJ1-2, with TRBD1 matching over 8 bases. The CDR3 is made up of 13 amino acids. The junction had 8 bases not matched to a gene; V was cut back by 6 bases and J by 8 bases. CDR3 amino acids: CASRETGGGGYTF. The CDR3 DNA follows: TGTGCCAGCAGAGAAACAGGGGGAGGCGGCTACACCTTC.

This clone showed up just once. The CDR3 bases are TGTGCCAGCTCATCAGACAGGGCTGGGGCCAACGTCCTGACTTTC. The encoded protein is CASSSDRAGANVLTF. V and J are TRBV18 and TRBJ2-6; 7 nucleotides match TRBD1. Per germline, CDR1 KGHSH and CDR2 LQKENI. This CDR3 has 15 amino acids. J gave up 2 bases and V 5 bases, and 3 bases lay outside the gene matches.

The rearrangement joins TRBV2 to TRBJ1-1; D gene unclear. V gave up 3 bases and J gave up 0 bases, with 8 bases separating them. Germline V CDR1 and CDR2: SNHLY, FYNNEI. The CDR3 is 14 residues long. The CDR3 DNA sequence: TGTGCCAGCAGTGATCGGAACATGAACACTGAAGCTTTCTTT. Translation: CASSDRNMNTEAFF.

The gene calls are TRBV10-2 and TRBJ2-7; D is unresolved. The CDR3 is made up of 12 amino acids. In germline, CDR1 is WSHSY, CDR2 SAAADI. Trimming shortened V by 6 bases and J by 0 bases, and 6 bases separated the two germline ends. CDR3 protein: CASSLDSYEQYF. The CDR3 DNA reads as TGCGCCAGCAGCCTAGACTCCTACGAGCAGTACTTC.

This chain joins TRBV19 and TRBJ1-3; 9 nucleotides align to TRBD1. The CDR3 is made up of 18 amino acids. Losses at the gene ends were 4 bases for V and 0 bases for J; bases not matched to a gene: 10. CDR1 is LNHDA, CDR2 SQIVND, per germline (reference sequence). The CDR3 reads CASSTPLGDRASGNTIYF. For the CDR3, the DNA is TGTGCCAGTAGTACCCCGCTGGGGGACAGGGCCTCTGGAAACACCATATATTTT.

The chain carries TRBV6-4 and TRBJ2-3; D possibly matches TRBD1 or TRBD2 (5 bases each). CDR1 and CDR2 from the germline V gene are MRHNA and SNTAGT. The germline V and J ends were trimmed by 4 bases and 1 base, with 9 bases remaining between them. This CDR3 contains 14 residues. The CDR3 nucleotides read TGTGCCAGCAGTGCCCGAGGGGGCACAGATACGCAGTATTTT. Translated: CASSARGGTDTQYF.

The gene calls are TRBV21-1 and TRBJ1-5. TRBV21-1 is a pseudogene. This CDR3 contains 15 residues. The CDR3 here is CASSSEDQRNQPQHF. As DNA, the CDR3 is TGTGCCAGCAGCAGCGAGGACCAACGCAATCAGCCCCAGCATTTT.

J is TRBJ2-7 and V is TRBV11-3, with D uncertain. The CDR3 length is 17 residues. Looked up from germline, CDR1 is SGHNT and CDR2 is YENEEA. V was clipped by 3 bases and J by 5 bases, with 23 bases between them. CDR3 DNA sequence: TGTGCCAGCAGCTTTTCCCGCTCGGAAGGATTTCCTAACGAGCAGTACTTC. Translated, it gives CASSFSRSEGFPNEQYF.